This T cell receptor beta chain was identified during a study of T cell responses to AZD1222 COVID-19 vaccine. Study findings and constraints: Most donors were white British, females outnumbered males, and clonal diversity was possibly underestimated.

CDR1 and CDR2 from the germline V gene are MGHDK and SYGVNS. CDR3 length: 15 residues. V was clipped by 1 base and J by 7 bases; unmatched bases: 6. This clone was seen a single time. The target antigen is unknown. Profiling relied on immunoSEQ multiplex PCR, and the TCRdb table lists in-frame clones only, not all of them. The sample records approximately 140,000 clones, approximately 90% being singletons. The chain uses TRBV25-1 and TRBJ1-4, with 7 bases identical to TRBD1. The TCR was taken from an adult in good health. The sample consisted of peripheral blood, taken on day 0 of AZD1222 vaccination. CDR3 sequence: CASSESRQGGEKLFF. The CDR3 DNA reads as TGTGCCAGCAGTGAATCCCGACAGGGCGGTGAAAAACTGTTTTTT.